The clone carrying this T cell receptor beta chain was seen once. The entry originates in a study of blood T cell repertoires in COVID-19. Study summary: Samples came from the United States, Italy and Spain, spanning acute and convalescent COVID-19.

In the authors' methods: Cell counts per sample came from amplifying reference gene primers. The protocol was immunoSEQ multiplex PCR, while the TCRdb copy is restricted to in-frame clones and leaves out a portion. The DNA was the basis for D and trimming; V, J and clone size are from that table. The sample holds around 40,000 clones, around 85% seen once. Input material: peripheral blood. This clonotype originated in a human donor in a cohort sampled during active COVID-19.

CDR3 region: CASSLGQLNNEQFF. As DNA, the CDR3 is TGCGCCAGCAGCCTGGGACAGCTAAACAATGAGCAGTTCTTC. This chain joins TRBV5-1 and TRBJ2-1; 7 bases agree with TRBD1. Germline CDR1 is SGHRS and CDR2 is YFSETQ. The CDR3 covers 14 residues. After removal of 4 bases from V and 5 bases from J, the junction contained 6 bases not matched to a gene. The full variable domain, with the rest looked up from reference TRBV5-1 and TRBJ2-1, is KAGVTQTPRYLIKTRGQQVTLSCSPISGHRSVSWYQQTPGQGLQFLFEYFSETQRNKGNFPGRFSGRQFSNSRSEMNVSTLELGDSALYLCASSLGQLNNEQFFGPGTRLTVL.